This T cell receptor beta chain was captured in a study of T cells after yellow fever vaccination. Making TCR cDNA involved 5'RACE template switching, which added UMIs and a universal primer site. TCRdb reanalysed the 5' RACE reads using MiXCR and keeps one entry per CDR3 protein. The table shows around 340,000 distinct CDR3 sequences, with 8.5% to 10% occurring only once. CDR1 and CDR2 from the germline V gene are MGHRA and YSYEKL. The V end was cut by 2 bases, the J end by 6 bases, with 8 bases between. CDR3 length: 13 residues. As to this clonotype: What it binds is unknown.

Study-wide findings and caveats: Post-booster samples contained most primary-vaccination clones (just under 98% CD4, around 90% CD8). Only a small proportion of the clonotypes turned up in both the CD4 and the CD8 compartments, likely arising from convergent recombination.

This specimen consisted of PBMCs, obtained on the day of the first yellow fever vaccination. The receptor's source is a man in his late teens or twenties who received the YFV17D yellow fever vaccine. This chain connects TRBV4-1 to TRBJ1-5, with D hard to call. In DNA, the CDR3 is TGCGCCAGCAGCCAATTGGGAACTCAGCCCCAGCATTTT. Protein: CASSQLGTQPQHF.